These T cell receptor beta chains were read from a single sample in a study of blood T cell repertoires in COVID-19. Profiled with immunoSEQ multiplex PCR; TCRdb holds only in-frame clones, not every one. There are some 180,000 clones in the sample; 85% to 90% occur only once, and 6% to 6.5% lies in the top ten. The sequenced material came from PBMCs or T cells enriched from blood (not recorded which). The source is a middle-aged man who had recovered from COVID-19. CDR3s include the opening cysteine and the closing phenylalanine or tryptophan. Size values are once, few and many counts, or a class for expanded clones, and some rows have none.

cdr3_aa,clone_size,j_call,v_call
CASSLVGGGLYGEKLFF,.,TRBJ1-4,TRBV7-9
CASKRRGGTEAFF,once,TRBJ1-1,TRBV3-1/TRBV3-2
CASSLGLSTNYGYTF,.,TRBJ1-2,TRBV11-2
CASSMRDNQPQHF,.,TRBJ1-5,TRBV19
CAWHLLGSEAFF,.,TRBJ1-1,TRBV30
CASSEGGGRLEQYF,few,TRBJ2-7,TRBV6-1
CASSSELWGYTF,.,TRBJ1-2,TRBV19
CATSRGRTGINEKLFF,.,TRBJ1-4,TRBV15
CASSSHRTVQETQYF,once,TRBJ2-5,TRBV28
CASSVKRDYEQYF,.,TRBJ2-7,TRBV9
CAWEGQGREDTQYF,many,TRBJ2-3,TRBV30
CASSYRTGGEQYF,.,TRBJ2-7,TRBV6-5
CASRYSSGTSENNEQFF,.,TRBJ2-1,TRBV19
CASTGGGGETYNEQFF,.,TRBJ2-1,TRBV5-1
CASQGQGKSEQFF,.,TRBJ2-1,TRBV10-1
CASRSRTGASAGDTQYF,.,TRBJ2-3,TRBV5-1
CASSPPGGQGGYGYTF,few,TRBJ1-2,TRBV28
CASSELRSGEKLFF,.,TRBJ1-4,TRBV6-1
CATSREAGGNSYGYTF,.,TRBJ1-2,TRBV15
CASSIQGAETDTQYF,.,TRBJ2-3,TRBV9
CASRTGTGGYGNTIYF,.,TRBJ1-3,TRBV28
CASGLDTSLVAFF,.,TRBJ1-1,TRBV12-5
CSARAGDLGNTIYF,.,TRBJ1-3,TRBV29-1
CASRRDSIYGYTF,few,TRBJ1-2,TRBV12-3/TRBV12-4
CATSTTGTLYGYTF,.,TRBJ1-2,TRBV2
CAWSYGMNTEAFF,.,TRBJ1-1,TRBV30
CAISDPVTDTQYF,.,TRBJ2-3,TRBV10-3
CASSELRLTGNTIYF,.,TRBJ1-3,TRBV25-1
CASSYFGSYGYTF,.,TRBJ1-2,TRBV6-5
CASGLVQEKLFF,.,TRBJ1-4,TRBV12-5
CASRGQGMGAGNQPQHF,.,TRBJ1-5,TRBV7-9
CASSEGANTEAFF,many,TRBJ1-1,TRBV6-4
CASSSSPGTGSSYNSPLHF,.,TRBJ1-6,TRBV7-9
CSVGTGFNTGELFF,.,TRBJ2-2,TRBV29-1
CASSHGARGTSTDTQYF,.,TRBJ2-3,TRBV27
CASSSQSGNEQFF,.,TRBJ2-1,TRBV5-4
CASSIGQGSVEQFF,.,TRBJ2-1,TRBV19
CASSPTSGGYNEQFF,.,TRBJ2-1,TRBV6-5
CASTGSAWVGYGYTF,.,TRBJ1-2,TRBV3-1/TRBV3-2
CASSSQGGETQYF,.,TRBJ2-5,TRBV2
CASSPGVNTEAFF,.,TRBJ1-1,TRBV18
CASSPLSGSGYNEQFF,.,TRBJ2-1,TRBV11-3
CASSSRLESTDTQYF,.,TRBJ2-3,TRBV7-9
CASSLWRQGNTEAFF,.,TRBJ1-1,TRBV28
CASSQDQGYQPQHF,.,TRBJ1-5,TRBV9
CATARELNTEAFF,.,TRBJ1-1,TRBV10-1
CASRPQGRNTEAFF,.,TRBJ1-1,TRBV19
CASSLAGGTDTQYF,.,TRBJ2-3,TRBV13
CASSLEGVQETQYF,.,TRBJ2-5,TRBV5-8
CASSHHYSYEQYF,.,TRBJ2-7,TRBV6-5
CASSQTGNQPQHF,.,TRBJ1-5,TRBV6-5
CASSPPGSGEQYF,.,TRBJ2-7,TRBV5-1
CASGTGSSYNEQFF,.,TRBJ2-1,TRBV30
CASSEIHDYGYTF,few,TRBJ1-2,TRBV2
CSVGSAGWSYEQYF,.,TRBJ2-7,TRBV29-1
CASRKGGQNYGYTF,.,TRBJ1-2,TRBV2
CASSARDIDNSPLHF,once,TRBJ1-6,TRBV7-8
CAIRQFLEGYEQYF,.,TRBJ2-7,TRBV10-3
CASSPRGQGYEKLFF,.,TRBJ1-4,TRBV19